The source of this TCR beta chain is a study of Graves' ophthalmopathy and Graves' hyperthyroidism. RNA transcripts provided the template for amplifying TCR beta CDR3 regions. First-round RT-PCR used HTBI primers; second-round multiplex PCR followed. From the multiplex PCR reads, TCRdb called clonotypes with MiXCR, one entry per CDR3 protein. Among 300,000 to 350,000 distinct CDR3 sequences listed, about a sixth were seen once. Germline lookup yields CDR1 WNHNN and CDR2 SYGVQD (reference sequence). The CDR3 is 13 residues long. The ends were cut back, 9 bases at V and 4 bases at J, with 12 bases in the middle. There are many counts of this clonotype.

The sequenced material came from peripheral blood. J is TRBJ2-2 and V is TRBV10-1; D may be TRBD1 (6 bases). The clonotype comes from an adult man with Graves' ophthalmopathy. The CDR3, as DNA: TGCGCCAGTCGGACAGACCCCACCGGGGAGCTGTTTTTT. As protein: CASRTDPTGELFF.